This entry describes one TCR beta chain. The CDR3 loop spans 13 amino acids. Trimming cost V 1 base and J 6 bases, with 9 bases left between them. CDR1 and CDR2 (germline): SEHNR, FQNEAQ (reference sequence). Time point meaning: baseline, week 1 (first vaccination visit). This sample's treatment: pre-vaccination baseline after standard-of-care therapy. Using immunoSEQ multiplex PCR, the repertoire was profiled, and TCRdb retains in-frame clones only, with some absent. The table shows about 92,000 clones, with 80% to 90% occurring only once. The sample belongs to a study of a mutant IDH1 vaccine in newly diagnosed glioma.

This chain connects TRBV7-9 to TRBJ1-2; no reliable D call. The sample in question was PBMCs, obtained from a glioma patient treated with radiotherapy, temozolomide or both. The TCR originated in a woman in her fifties or sixties with glioma. This chain's CDR3 is CASSLEQSNGYTF. CDR3 coding DNA: TGTGCCAGCAGCTTAGAACAGTCAAATGGCTACACCTTC.